The rows below give T cell receptor beta chains drawn from one sample of a study of OX40 agonist ivuxolimab in advanced cancers. Some clones are missing from TCRdb's copy, which holds only in-frame ones; the method was immunoSEQ multiplex PCR. The table includes under 150,000 clones, around nine tenths detected once. Sequenced material: CD4+ or CD8+ T cells sorted from blood, taken in a trial of the OX40 agonist ivuxolimab. Receptors originate from an adult with an advanced solid tumor such as melanoma, head and neck, liver or kidney cancer. The CDR3 runs from the conserved cysteine through the conserved F or W. D genes are given only for firm matches. Expanded clones get a size class; other rows say once, few or many, or leave the size out.

TRBV11-2	-	TRBJ2-2	-	TGTGCCAGCAGCTTAGCCCTAGCGAAGAACACCGGGGAGCTGTTTTTT	CASSLALAKNTGELFF
TRBV6-1	TRBD2	TRBJ2-1	-	TGTGCCAGCAGTCCCGGGACTAAAGGGGACAATGAGCAGTTCTTC	CASSPGTKGDNEQFF
TRBV7-2	TRBD1	TRBJ2-7	-	TGTGCCAGCAGCCCCCGTCCTACCGGGACAGGGAGGAACGAGCAGTACTTC	CASSPRPTGTGRNEQYF
TRBV7-8	-	TRBJ1-1	-	TGTGCCAGCAGCTTAGACGGAGGAAACACTGAAGCTTTCTTT	CASSLDGGNTEAFF
TRBV7-9	-	TRBJ2-7	once	TGTGCCAGCAGCGCCACAGGGAGTCCCCCGATGGCCTACTTC	CASSATGSPPMAYF
TRBV7-3	-	TRBJ2-3	-	TGTGCCAGCAGCTTATTCACCGCAGATACGCAGTATTTT	CASSLFTADTQYF
TRBV5-1	TRBD1	TRBJ1-2	once	TGCGCCAGCAGCTTGGGTCAGGGGGACTATGGCTACACCTTC	CASSLGQGDYGYTF
TRBV7-3	TRBD2	TRBJ2-1	-	TGTGCCAGCAGCTTAAACCCTGGCGGGAGGGTGAACAATGAGCAGTTCTTC	CASSLNPGGRVNNEQFF
TRBV19	TRBD1	TRBJ1-5	few	TGTGCCAGTAGTGGAACAGGGGTGGCCAATCAGCCCCAGCATTTT	CASSGTGVANQPQHF
TRBV7-9	-	TRBJ1-5	-	TGTGCCAGCAGCTTAGTCAATAATCAGCCCCAGCATTTT	CASSLVNNQPQHF
TRBV7-2	-	TRBJ1-3	-	TGTGCCAGCAGCTTCCGGCTGAACTCTGGAAACACCATATATTTT	CASSFRLNSGNTIYF
TRBV13	-	TRBJ1-1	-	TGTGCCAGCAGCTTAGAACAAAATGAAGCTTTCTTT	CASSLEQNEAFF
TRBV5-8	-	TRBJ1-1	-	TGTGCCAGCAGCCAAGCCCTGTCCGGGGGAGACACTGAAGCTTTCTTT	CASSQALSGGDTEAFF
TRBV9	-	TRBJ1-1	few	TGTGCCAGCAGCCTCACAGAGGGGGGGATTACTGAAGCTTTCTTT	CASSLTEGGITEAFF
TRBV28	TRBD1	TRBJ1-4	-	TGTGCCAGCAGTTTAAGGGACAGGGGGCGTAGGGATGAAAAACTGTTTTTT	CASSLRDRGRRDEKLFF
TRBV18	-	TRBJ2-3	-	TGTGCCAGCTCCCCCCCTAGCACAGATACGCAGTATTTT	CASSPPSTDTQYF
TRBV5-1	TRBD1	TRBJ2-1	-	TGCGCCAGCAGCTTGATCAACGCAGGGGGTGAGCAGTTCTTC	CASSLINAGGEQFF
TRBV5-4	TRBD1	TRBJ1-2	-	TGTGCCAGCAGCTTGGATCAGGGGGCCTATGGCTACACCTTC	CASSLDQGAYGYTF
TRBV7-8	-	TRBJ1-1	-	TGTGCCAGCACCCTACGGGGGACTGCGAACACTGAAGCTTTCTTT	CASTLRGTANTEAFF
TRBV4-1	TRBD2	TRBJ2-3	-	TGCGCCAGCAGCCAAGATAGCGCTAGCGGGAGACCATGTTTT	CASSQDSASGRPCF
TRBV12-5	-	TRBJ2-6	-	TGTGCTAGTGGTTTGAGGACAGATAGGGCCAACGTCCTGACTTTC	CASGLRTDRANVLTF
TRBV28	-	TRBJ2-7	-	TGTGCCAGCAGTTTACTGGATACCTACGAGCAGTACTTC	CASSLLDTYEQYF
TRBV9	-	TRBJ1-3	once	TGTGCCAGCAGTGGGACGGACCACTCTGGAAACACCATATATTTT	CASSGTDHSGNTIYF